Below, 22 T cell receptor beta chains from the same sample are listed, as sequenced in a study of identical twins. TCRdb reprocessed the 5' RACE reads with MiXCR, giving one entry per CDR3 protein. The sample carries 200,000 or so distinct CDR3 sequences, 15% to 20% recorded once. A further study also used this sample, focusing on T cells expressing NK-cell markers.

The sequenced sample consisted of CD8+ T cells sorted from blood. The receptors originated from a woman between 18 and 30 years old in good health.

The rearrangement joins TRBV7-2 to TRBJ2-1, with a weak D call TRBD2 (6 bases). Germline V gives CDR1 SGHTA, CDR2 FQGNSA. V was cut by 4 bases and J by 8 bases, with 9 bases left in between. This CDR3 is 12 amino acids long. The chain's CDR3 is CASSSGTHEQFF. The DNA for the CDR3 is TGTGCCAGCAGCTCCGGGACTCATGAGCAGTTCTTC.

This clonotype was seen more than once but under ten times. J is TRBJ2-1 and V is TRBV4-1; the match to TRBD1 covers 8 bases. The V and J ends lost 5 bases and 3 bases, in that order; junction bases with no gene match: 6. Germline-derived CDR1 and CDR2 are MGHRA and YSYEKL. CDR3 length: 15 residues. DNA for the CDR3: TGCGCCAGCAGCAAAGGACAGGGCGACTACAATGAGCAGTTCTTC. Translating gives CASSKGQGDYNEQFF.

This clonotype has more than one count but fewer than ten. At one boundary the junction diverges from the germline segment, which might be a read error. The V and J genes are TRBV20-1 and TRBJ2-2, with D perhaps matching TRBD1 (5 bases). This CDR3 has 14 amino acids. The germline gives CDR1 DFQATT, CDR2 SNEGSKA (reference sequence). The DNA for the CDR3 is TGCAGTGCTAGTCCGTCAGGGAACCCCGGGGAGCTGTTTTTT. Amino acid sequence: CSASPSGNPGELFF.

This chain uses TRBV14 with TRBJ2-1; tentatively, D is TRBD2 (6 bases). Deletions cut 4 bases from V and 2 bases from J, with 15 bases between. There are 16 residues in the CDR3. Germline V lookup: CDR1 SGHDN, CDR2 FVKESK. CDR3: CASSPHRGGTYNEQFF. DNA for the CDR3: TGTGCCAGCAGCCCCCATAGAGGCGGGACCTACAATGAGCAGTTCTTC.

This rearrangement joins TRBV14 to TRBJ2-7; tentatively, D is TRBD1 (6 bases). This CDR3 contains 12 residues. The V end was cut by 4 bases, the J end by 6 bases, with 10 bases between. The germline V gene encodes CDR1 SGHDN and CDR2 FVKESK. CDR3 amino acids: CASSPQGTEQYF. In DNA form, the CDR3 reads TGTGCCAGCAGCCCGCAGGGGACCGAGCAGTACTTC.

This clonotype was picked up a small number of times. V gene TRBV7-9 combines with J gene TRBJ2-4, with 10 bases identical to TRBD2. The V gene's germline CDR1 is SEHNR and CDR2 FQNEAQ (reference sequence). J lost 0 bases, V lost 5 bases, and 4 bases had no gene match. This CDR3 has 16 amino acids. Here the CDR3 DNA reads TGTGCCAGCAGCAGGACTAGCGGACTAGCCAAAAACATTCAGTACTTC. It encodes CASSRTSGLAKNIQYF.

The CDR3 loop reads CASSHRGPDEQFF. In DNA form, the CDR3 reads TGTGCCAGCAGCCACAGGGGGCCCGATGAGCAGTTCTTC. V gene TRBV3-1 combines with J gene TRBJ2-1, with 8 bases fitting TRBD1. In germline, CDR1 is LGHDT, CDR2 YNNKEL (reference sequence). The CDR3 has 13 residues. J lost 8 bases, V lost 3 bases, and 3 bases had no gene match.

This chain links TRBV9 with TRBJ2-7; D is undetermined. The germline CDR1 and CDR2 sequences are SGDLS and YYNGEE. The germline V and J ends were trimmed by 4 bases and 7 bases, with 15 bases remaining between them. The CDR3 runs to 13 residues. CDR3 sequence reads: CASSQFALGEQYF. CDR3 nucleotides: TGTGCCAGCAGCCAGTTCGCCCTCGGGGAGCAGTACTTC.

The table lists this clonotype with many counts. CDR3 region: CASSFGQGGEQFF. In nucleotides, the CDR3 is TGTGCCAGCAGCTTCGGGCAGGGGGGTGAGCAGTTCTTC. This chain uses TRBV7-8 with TRBJ2-1; D perhaps matches TRBD1 (7 bases). CDR3 size: 13 residues. Between the trimmed V and J ends, which lost 3 bases and 9 bases, there was a span of 12 bases. Germline V gene sequence: CDR1 SGHVS, CDR2 FQNEAQ.

The chain has TRBV5-1 and TRBJ2-3; TRBD1 aligns across 9 bases. CDR1 is SGHRS, CDR2 YFSETQ, per germline. Trimming removed 3 bases from V and 5 bases from J; junction bases left unmatched: 4. This CDR3 is built from 14 residues. CDR3 bases: TGCGCCAGCAGCTCGGGACAGGGAAAAGATACGCAGTATTTT. Amino acid sequence: CASSSGQGKDTQYF. The full variable domain, completed using reference TRBV5-1 and TRBJ2-3, is KAGVTQTPRYLIKTRGQQVTLSCSPISGHRSVSWYQQTPGQGLQFLFEYFSETQRNKGNFPGRFSGRQFSNSRSEMNVSTLELGDSALYLCASSSGQGKDTQYFGPGTRLTVL.

The rearrangement links TRBV29-1 to TRBJ1-2; 7 nucleotides align to TRBD1. CDR1 is SQVTM and CDR2 is ANQGSEA in the germline V gene. The CDR3 runs 12 residues. J was trimmed by 4 bases and V by 7 bases; bases with no gene match: 6. The CDR3 loop is CSDLRQGYGYTF. The CDR3 DNA follows: TGCAGCGATTTACGACAGGGCTATGGCTACACCTTC.

This clonotype occurred a few times. This chain uses TRBV7-2 with TRBJ1-6; 7 bases match TRBD1. The CDR3 loop spans 16 amino acids. CDR1 SGHTA and CDR2 FQGNSA come from the germline V gene. Trimming at V came to 5 bases and at J to 7 bases, leaving 11 bases not matched to a gene. The CDR3 is CASSDAGGIRNSPLHF. The CDR3 DNA reads TGTGCCAGCAGCGACGCAGGGGGGATCAGGAATTCACCCCTCCACTTT.

The rearrangement joins TRBV7-9 to TRBJ1-3; D not resolved. The V end was cut by 5 bases, the J end by 11 bases, with 7 bases between. Germline V lookup: CDR1 SEHNR, CDR2 FQNEAQ (reference sequence). CDR3 length: 10 residues. The CDR3 is CASSPPPIYF. The CDR3 DNA follows: TGTGCCAGCAGCCCACCTCCCATATATTTT.

The sample holds a few counts of this clonotype. CDR3 coding DNA: TGTGCCAGCAGCTTAGCGGACTTCTACGAGCAGTACTTC. It codes for CASSLADFYEQYF. The chain uses TRBV7-9 and TRBJ2-7; the D gene is possibly TRBD2 (5 bases). V dropped 0 bases and J dropped 3 bases, with 6 bases sitting between them. The CDR3 has 13 amino acids. Looked up from germline, CDR1 is SEHNR and CDR2 is FQNEAQ (reference sequence).

This clonotype was observed many times. The V and J genes are TRBV10-3 and TRBJ1-2; D is ambiguous. The CDR3 extends over 13 amino acids. V was shortened by 3 bases and J by 2 bases, with 7 bases between the two germline ends. Germline V gives CDR1 ENHRY, CDR2 SYGVKD. This CDR3 is CAISDQRNYGYTF. The CDR3 DNA is TGTGCCATCAGTGACCAGAGAAACTATGGCTACACCTTC.

The sample holds a few counts of this clonotype. The rearrangement joins TRBV7-2 to TRBJ2-5, with D perhaps assigned TRBD1 or TRBD2 (5 bases each). The V and J ends lost 2 bases and 2 bases respectively, with 18 bases between them. The CDR3 totals 17 residues. From germline, CDR1 is SGHTA and CDR2 FQGNSA. The CDR3 DNA sequence: TGTGCCAGCAGCTTAACATTTACGGGGCAGGGTCAAGAGACCCAGTACTTC. It translates to CASSLTFTGQGQETQYF.

This clonotype occurred a few times. J is TRBJ2-1 and V is TRBV20-1, with 14 bases lining up with TRBD2. This CDR3 has 15 amino acids. CDR1 and CDR2 (germline): DFQATT, SNEGSKA (reference sequence). The V segment lost 1 base and the J segment 8 bases; nucleotides outside the gene matches: 4. CDR3 nucleotide sequence: TGCAGTGCTAGAGGAGGGACTAGCGGGAGTGATGAGCAGTTCTTC. This gives the protein CSARGGTSGSDEQFF.

This clonotype was picked up many times. The chain has TRBV27 and TRBJ2-7; TRBD1 is a possible D gene (6 bases). This CDR3 comprises 11 residues. Germline CDR1 MNHEY, CDR2 SMNVEV (reference sequence). The germline V and J ends were trimmed by 4 bases and 5 bases, with 6 bases remaining between them. CDR3: CASSSGDEQYF. As DNA, the CDR3 is TGTGCCAGCAGTTCAGGGGACGAGCAGTACTTC.

In this sample, this clonotype turned up many times. The chain has TRBV12-3 or TRBV12-4 and TRBJ2-1; 9 bases fit TRBD1. This CDR3 spans 14 amino acids. V was clipped by 6 bases and J by 9 bases; unmatched bases: 9. CDR3 protein: CASSSSGTGLEQFF. The CDR3 nucleotides are TGTGCCAGCAGCTCATCCGGGACAGGGCTTGAGCAGTTCTTC.

The CDR3 spells CATSREEVEEQFF. The CDR3 DNA follows: TGTGCCACCAGCAGAGAGGAGGTGGAGGAGCAGTTCTTC. V is TRBV15 and J is TRBJ2-1, with D possibly being TRBD2 (5 bases). V was pared by 0 bases and J by 10 bases, with 10 bases between. Germline loops: CDR1 LNHNV, CDR2 YYDKDF (reference sequence). The CDR3 consists of 13 residues. The full variable domain, its missing parts supplied by reference TRBV15 and TRBJ2-1, is DAMVIQNPRYQVTQFGKPVTLSCSQTLNHNVMYWYQQKSSQAPKLLFHYYDKDFNNEADTPDNFQSRRPNTSFCFLDIRSPGLGDTAMYLCATSREEVEEQFFGPGTRLTVL.

This clonotype was found a few times. J is TRBJ2-7 and V is TRBV27; D perhaps matches TRBD2 (6 bases). CDR3 length: 13 amino acids. Trimming took off 8 bases at V and 4 bases at J, with 15 bases between the two ends. Looked up from germline, CDR1 is MNHEY and CDR2 is SMNVEV (reference sequence). CDR3 in DNA: TGTGCCAGCTCGGGAGTTACGCGATACGAGCAGTACTTC. Its translation: CASSGVTRYEQYF.

The genes are TRBV4-3 and TRBJ2-1; 8 bases match TRBD2. Germline CDR1 and CDR2: LGHNA and YSLEER. The CDR3 runs to 18 residues. Unmatched junction bases numbered 12, after V lost 0 bases and J lost 5 bases. CDR3 sequence: CASSQDLQGLGTNNEQFF. DNA of the CDR3: TGCGCCAGCAGCCAAGATCTACAGGGACTAGGGACGAACAATGAGCAGTTCTTC.